The 2 T cell receptor beta chains below all came from one sample that was sequenced in a study of spatial heterogeneity in lung cancer. Documented time point: blood taken at disease recurrence. Unsorted samples of tumor, nontumor lung or frozen PBMC had their whole RNA sequenced. TCRdb analysed the 5' RACE reads with MiXCR anew, one entry per CDR3 protein. In the table there are under 10,000 distinct CDR3 sequences, around 3.9% of which are singletons. The sample in question was PBMCs, obtained at recurrence. Receptors were obtained from a female donor with early-stage non-small cell lung cancer.

By sample share, this clonotype is medium-sized (0.01 to 0.1%). This beta chain appears as a stray read in a library generated for alpha chains; its size is not informative. This CDR3 reads CASRGRATDTQYF. The CDR3 DNA is TGTGCCAGCAGGGGAAGAGCCACAGATACGCAGTATTTT. The chain employs TRBV19 and TRBJ2-3, with D maybe TRBD1 (6 bases). V shed 9 bases and J shed 2 bases, with 12 bases lying between them. Germline V gene lookup returns CDR1 LNHDA and CDR2 SQIVND (reference sequence). CDR3 size: 13 residues.

In its sample, this clonotype was seen many times. A library prepared for alpha chains yielded this beta chain as an off-target read; its size is of little meaning. V usage is TRBV20-1 and J usage is TRBJ2-7; D is undetermined. CDR1 and CDR2 from the germline V gene are DFQATT and SNEGSKA (reference sequence). V was shortened by 2 bases and J by 2 bases, with 13 bases between the two germline ends. The CDR3 runs to 14 residues. The CDR3 is CSARSRPETYEQYF. DNA of the CDR3: TGCAGTGCTAGAAGTCGGCCGGAAACCTACGAGCAGTACTTC.